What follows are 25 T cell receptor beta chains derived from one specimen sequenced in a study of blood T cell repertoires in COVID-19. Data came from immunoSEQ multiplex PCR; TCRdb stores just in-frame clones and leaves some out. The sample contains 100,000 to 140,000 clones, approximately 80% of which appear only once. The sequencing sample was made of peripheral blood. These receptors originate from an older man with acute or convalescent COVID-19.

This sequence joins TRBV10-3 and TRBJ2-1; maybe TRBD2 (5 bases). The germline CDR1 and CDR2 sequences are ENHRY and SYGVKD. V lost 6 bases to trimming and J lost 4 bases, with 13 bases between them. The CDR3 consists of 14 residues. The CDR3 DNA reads TGTGCCATCAGCACCCGGGATGAATACAATGAGCAGTTCTTC. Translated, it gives CAISTRDEYNEQFF.

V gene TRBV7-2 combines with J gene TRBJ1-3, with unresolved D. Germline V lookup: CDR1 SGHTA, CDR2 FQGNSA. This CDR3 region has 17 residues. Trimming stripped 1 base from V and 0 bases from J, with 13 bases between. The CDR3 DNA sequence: TGTGCCAGCAGCTTAGGCGGCCGTACGAGCTCTGGAAACACCATATATTTT. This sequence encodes CASSLGGRTSSGNTIYF.

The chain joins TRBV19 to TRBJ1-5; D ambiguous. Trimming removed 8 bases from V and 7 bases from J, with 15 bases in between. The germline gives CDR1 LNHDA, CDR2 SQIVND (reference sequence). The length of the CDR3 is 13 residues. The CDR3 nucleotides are TGTGCCAGTGCTTTGGCCCCCGGGCAGCCCCAGCATTTT. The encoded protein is CASALAPGQPQHF.

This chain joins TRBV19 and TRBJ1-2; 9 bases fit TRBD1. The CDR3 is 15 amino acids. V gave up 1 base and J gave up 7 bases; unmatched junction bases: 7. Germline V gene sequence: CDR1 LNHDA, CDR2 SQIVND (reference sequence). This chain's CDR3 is CASSIAPQGAGGYTF. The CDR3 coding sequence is TGTGCCAGTAGTATAGCCCCACAGGGGGCGGGTGGCTACACCTTC. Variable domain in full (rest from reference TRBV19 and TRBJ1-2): DGGITQSPKYLFRKEGQNVTLSCEQNLNHDAMYWYRQDPGQGLRLIYYSQIVNDFQKGDIAEGYSVSREKKESFPLTVTSAQKNPTAFYLCASSIAPQGAGGYTFGSGTRLTVV.

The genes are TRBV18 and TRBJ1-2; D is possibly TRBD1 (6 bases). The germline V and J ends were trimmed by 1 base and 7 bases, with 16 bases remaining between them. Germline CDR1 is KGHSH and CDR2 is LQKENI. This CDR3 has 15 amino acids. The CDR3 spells CASSPQQGDGGGYTF. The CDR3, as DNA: TGTGCCAGCTCACCACAACAGGGAGACGGTGGTGGCTACACCTTC.

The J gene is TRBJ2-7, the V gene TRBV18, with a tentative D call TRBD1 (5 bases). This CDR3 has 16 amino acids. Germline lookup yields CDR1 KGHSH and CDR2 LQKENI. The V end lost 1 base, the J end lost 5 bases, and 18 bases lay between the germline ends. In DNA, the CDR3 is TGTGCCAGCTCACCACGGTTTCAGGGTGAGTGGGACGAGCAGTACTTC. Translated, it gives CASSPRFQGEWDEQYF.

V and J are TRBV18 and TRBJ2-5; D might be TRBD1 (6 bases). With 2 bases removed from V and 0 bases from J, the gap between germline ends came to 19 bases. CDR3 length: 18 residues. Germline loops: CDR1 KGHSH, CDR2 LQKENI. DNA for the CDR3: TGTGCCAGCTCACCAGAGTGGGGACAAGGGGAGTACCAAGAGACCCAGTACTTC. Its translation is CASSPEWGQGEYQETQYF.

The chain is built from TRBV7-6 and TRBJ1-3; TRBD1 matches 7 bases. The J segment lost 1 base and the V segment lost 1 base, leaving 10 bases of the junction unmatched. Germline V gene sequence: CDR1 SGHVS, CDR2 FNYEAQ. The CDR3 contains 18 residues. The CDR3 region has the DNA TGTGCCAGCAGCTTAGGGAGACAGGGCGCTGTATCTGGAAACACCATATATTTT. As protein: CASSLGRQGAVSGNTIYF.

Written as DNA, the CDR3 is TGTGCCAGCAGTCCAGCCGGGTCTTCGTGGGGCTACACCTTC. Encoded protein: CASSPAGSSWGYTF. The V and J genes are TRBV7-8 and TRBJ1-2; the D is unclear. Germline CDR1 and CDR2: SGHVS and FQNEAQ. V was trimmed by 6 bases and J by 8 bases, leaving 19 bases between them. The CDR3 length is 14 residues.

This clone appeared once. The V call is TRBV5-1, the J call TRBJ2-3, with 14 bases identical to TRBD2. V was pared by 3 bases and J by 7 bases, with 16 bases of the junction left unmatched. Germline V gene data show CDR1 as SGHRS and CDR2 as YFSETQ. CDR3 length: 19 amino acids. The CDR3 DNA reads TGCGCCAGCAGCTGGAATAAACCGGGACTAGCGGGGGTTGACTATACGCAGTATTTT. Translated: CASSWNKPGLAGVDYTQYF.

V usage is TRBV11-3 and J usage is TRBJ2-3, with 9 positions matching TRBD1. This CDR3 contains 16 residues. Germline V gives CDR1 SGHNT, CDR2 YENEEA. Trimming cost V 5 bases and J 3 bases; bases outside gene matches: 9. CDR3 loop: CASSHPGQGNTDTQYF. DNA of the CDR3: TGTGCCAGCAGCCATCCGGGACAGGGAAATACAGATACGCAGTATTTT.

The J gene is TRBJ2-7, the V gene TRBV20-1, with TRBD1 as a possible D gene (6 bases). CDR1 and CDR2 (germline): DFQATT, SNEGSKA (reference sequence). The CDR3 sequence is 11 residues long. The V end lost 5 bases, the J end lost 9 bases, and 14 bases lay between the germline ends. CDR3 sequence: CSAVDRMGQYF. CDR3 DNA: TGCAGTGCTGTCGACAGGATGGGGCAGTACTTC.

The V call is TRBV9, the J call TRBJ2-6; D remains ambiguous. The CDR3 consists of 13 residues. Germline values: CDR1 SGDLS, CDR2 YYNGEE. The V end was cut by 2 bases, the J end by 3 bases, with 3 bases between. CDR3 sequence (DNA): TGTGCCAGCAGCGTCGGTGGGGCCAACGTCCTGACTTTC. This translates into CASSVGGANVLTF.

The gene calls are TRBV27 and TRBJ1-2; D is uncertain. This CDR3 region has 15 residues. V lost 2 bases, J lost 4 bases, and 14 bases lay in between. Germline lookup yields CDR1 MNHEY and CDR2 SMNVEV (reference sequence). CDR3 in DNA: TGTGCCAGCAGTTTAGGCCCAGGAAAGAGCTATGGCTACACCTTC. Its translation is CASSLGPGKSYGYTF.

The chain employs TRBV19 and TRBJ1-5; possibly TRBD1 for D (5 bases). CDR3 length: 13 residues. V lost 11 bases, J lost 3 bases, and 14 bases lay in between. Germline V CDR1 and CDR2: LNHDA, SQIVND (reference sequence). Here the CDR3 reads CAAGQGINQPQHF. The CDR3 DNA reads TGTGCCGCGGGGCAGGGCATCAATCAGCCCCAGCATTTT.

In nucleotides, the CDR3 is TGTGCCAGCAGTTTTAAGGGGTCATCACCCCTCCACTTT. It codes for CASSFKGSSPLHF. The chain recombines TRBV12-3 or TRBV12-4 with TRBJ1-6, with D possibly TRBD1 on 5 matching bases. This CDR3 region has 13 residues. The V end lost 3 bases, the J end lost 10 bases, and 10 bases lay between the germline ends.

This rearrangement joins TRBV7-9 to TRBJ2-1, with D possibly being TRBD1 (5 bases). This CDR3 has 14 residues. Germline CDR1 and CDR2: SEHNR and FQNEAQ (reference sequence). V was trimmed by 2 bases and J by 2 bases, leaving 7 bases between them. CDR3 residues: CASSLRGTYNEQFF. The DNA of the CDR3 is TGTGCCAGCAGCTTAAGGGGTACCTACAATGAGCAGTTCTTC.

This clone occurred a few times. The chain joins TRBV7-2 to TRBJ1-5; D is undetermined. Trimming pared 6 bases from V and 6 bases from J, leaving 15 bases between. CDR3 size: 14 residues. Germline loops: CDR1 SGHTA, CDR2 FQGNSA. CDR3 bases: TGTGCCAGCAGGAAAGGGCAGGAGGGTCAGCCCCAGCATTTT. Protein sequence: CASRKGQEGQPQHF.

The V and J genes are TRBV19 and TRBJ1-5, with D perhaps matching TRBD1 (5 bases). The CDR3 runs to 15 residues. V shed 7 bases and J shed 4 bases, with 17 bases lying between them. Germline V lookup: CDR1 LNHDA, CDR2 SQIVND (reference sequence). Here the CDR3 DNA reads TGTGCCAGTACTGAGCTCCCGGGGGGAAATCAGCCCCAGCATTTT. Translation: CASTELPGGNQPQHF.

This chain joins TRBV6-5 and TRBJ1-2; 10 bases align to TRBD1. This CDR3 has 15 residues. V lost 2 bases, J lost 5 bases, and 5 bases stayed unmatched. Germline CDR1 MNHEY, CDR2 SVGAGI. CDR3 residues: CASSYDRQGAYGYTF. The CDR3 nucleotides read TGTGCCAGCAGTTACGATAGACAGGGGGCTTATGGCTACACCTTC.

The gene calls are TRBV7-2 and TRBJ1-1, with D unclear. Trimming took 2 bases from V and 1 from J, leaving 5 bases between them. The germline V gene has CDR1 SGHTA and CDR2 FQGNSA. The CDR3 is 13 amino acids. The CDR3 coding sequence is TGTGCCAGCAGCTTATCCGGGAACACTGAAGCTTTCTTT. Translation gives CASSLSGNTEAFF. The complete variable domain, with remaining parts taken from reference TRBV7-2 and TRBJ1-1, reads GAGVSQSPSNKVTEKGKDVELRCDPISGHTALYWYRQSLGQGLEFLIYFQGNSAPDKSGLPSDRFSAERTGGSVSTLTIQRTQQEDSAVYLCASSLSGNTEAFFGQGTRLTVV.

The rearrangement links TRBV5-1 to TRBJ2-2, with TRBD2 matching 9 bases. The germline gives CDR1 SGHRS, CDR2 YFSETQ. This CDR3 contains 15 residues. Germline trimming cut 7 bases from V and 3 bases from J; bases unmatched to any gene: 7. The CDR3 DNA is TGCGCCAGCCTTCCTAGCGGGGTACACACCGGGGAGCTGTTTTTT. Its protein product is CASLPSGVHTGELFF.

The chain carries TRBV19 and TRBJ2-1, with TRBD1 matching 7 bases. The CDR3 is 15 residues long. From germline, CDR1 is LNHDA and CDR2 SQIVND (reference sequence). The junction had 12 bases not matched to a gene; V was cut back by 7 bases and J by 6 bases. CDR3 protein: CASNQRTGQGNEQFF. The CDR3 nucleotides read TGTGCCAGTAACCAAAGGACAGGTCAGGGCAATGAGCAGTTCTTC.

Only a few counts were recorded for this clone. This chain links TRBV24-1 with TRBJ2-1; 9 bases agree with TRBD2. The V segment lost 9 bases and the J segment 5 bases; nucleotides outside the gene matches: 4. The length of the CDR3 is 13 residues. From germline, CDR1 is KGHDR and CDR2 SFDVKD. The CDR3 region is CATGLAGNNEQFF. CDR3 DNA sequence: TGTGCCACCGGTCTAGCGGGAAACAATGAGCAGTTCTTC.

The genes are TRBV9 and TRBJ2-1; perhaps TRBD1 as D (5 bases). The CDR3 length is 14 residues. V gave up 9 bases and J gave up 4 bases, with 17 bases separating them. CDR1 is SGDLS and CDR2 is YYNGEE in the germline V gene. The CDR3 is CATNRGSRYNEQFF. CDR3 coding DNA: TGTGCCACCAATAGGGGATCAAGGTACAATGAGCAGTTCTTC.